This entry lists 21 T cell receptor beta chains sequenced from one sample in a study of spatial heterogeneity in lung cancer. This sample's time point: sample taken at primary tumor resection. No cell sorting; template was whole RNA from tumor, lung tissue or PBMC. TCRdb re-called the 5' RACE reads with MiXCR, one entry per CDR3 protein. The sample has roughly 48,000 distinct CDR3 sequences; less than 5.5% are singletons. Material: PBMCs, obtained at surgery. The receptors were gathered from a male donor with early-stage non-small cell lung cancer.

This clonotype was recorded many times. The gene calls are TRBV11-2 and TRBJ2-7; D uncertain. The CDR3 spans 12 residues. V lost 1 base and J lost 5, with 6 bases in between. Germline V lookup: CDR1 SGHAT, CDR2 FQNNGV. The CDR3 reads CASSLVPNEQYF. In DNA form, the CDR3 reads TGTGCCAGCAGCTTAGTCCCGAACGAGCAGTACTTC.

This clonotype was detected ten times or more. The chain links TRBV12-3 or TRBV12-4 to TRBJ2-3, with TRBD2 identical over 13 bases. The CDR3 has 18 amino acids. V was pared by 6 bases and J by 0 bases, with 9 bases of the junction left unmatched. CDR3 sequence: CASSRTSGRAGSTDTQYF. The CDR3 nucleotides are TGTGCCAGCAGCCGAACTAGCGGGAGGGCCGGGAGCACAGATACGCAGTATTTT.

This clonotype was detected ten times or more. V gene TRBV6-5 combines with J gene TRBJ1-3; 7 positions agree with TRBD1. The ends lost 2 bases at V and 0 bases at J; junction bases unmatched: 10. The CDR3 has 18 residues. CDR1 is MNHEY and CDR2 is SVGAGI in the germline V gene. The CDR3 loop is CASSYTNPGQSSGNTIYF. In nucleotides, the CDR3 is TGTGCCAGCAGTTACACCAATCCGGGACAGAGCTCTGGAAACACCATATATTTT.

This clonotype was found many times. The chain has TRBV19 and TRBJ2-2; no clear D gene. V was shortened by 5 bases and J by 1 base, with 11 bases between the two germline ends. Per the germline V gene, CDR1 is LNHDA and CDR2 is SQIVND (reference sequence). This CDR3 has 15 amino acids. The CDR3 DNA is TGTGCCAGTAGTGCGGACCTAGGGAACACCGGGGAGCTGTTTTTT. It encodes CASSADLGNTGELFF.

This clonotype was recorded many times. J is TRBJ1-5 and V is TRBV19; possibly TRBD1 for D (5 bases). The germline V gene has CDR1 LNHDA and CDR2 SQIVND (reference sequence). This CDR3 has 13 amino acids. Trimming removed 3 bases at V and 7 bases at J, with 10 bases between. CDR3 amino acids: CASSMGRDQPQHF. The DNA of the CDR3 is TGTGCCAGTAGTATGGGAAGGGACCAGCCCCAGCATTTT. The full variable domain, in which reference TRBV19 and TRBJ1-5 provide the parts outside the CDR3, is DGGITQSPKYLFRKEGQNVTLSCEQNLNHDAMYWYRQDPGQGLRLIYYSQIVNDFQKGDIAEGYSVSREKKESFPLTVTSAQKNPTAFYLCASSMGRDQPQHFGDGTRLSIL.

Ten or more counts support this clonotype. CDR3 residues: CSARDLGLAGVVDPDTQYF. The CDR3 DNA sequence: TGCAGTGCTAGAGATCTCGGACTAGCGGGAGTGGTTGACCCAGATACGCAGTATTTT. This sequence joins TRBV20-1 and TRBJ2-3, with 13 bases aligning to TRBD2. In germline, CDR1 is DFQATT, CDR2 SNEGSKA (reference sequence). J was trimmed by 4 bases and V by 0 bases; bases with no gene match: 13. This CDR3 region has 19 residues.

The sample holds many counts of this clonotype. The chain joins TRBV15 to TRBJ2-3; no definite D call. The V gene lost 1 base and the J gene lost 2 bases, with 7 bases spanning the gap. This CDR3 region has 14 residues. The germline CDR1 and CDR2 sequences are LNHNV and YYDKDF (reference sequence). Here the CDR3 DNA reads TGTGCCACCAGCAGAGGAGACATCACAGATACGCAGTATTTT. Amino acid sequence: CATSRGDITDTQYF.

There are many counts of this clonotype. This sequence joins TRBV28 and TRBJ2-7; D is perhaps TRBD1 or TRBD2 (5 bases each). Germline V gene data show CDR1 as MDHEN and CDR2 as SYDVKM. The V end lost 5 bases, the J end lost 0 bases, and 17 bases lay between the germline ends. This CDR3 spans 16 amino acids. The CDR3 DNA sequence: TGTGCCAGCAGTCAATCGGGACGTTCAAGCTCCTACGAGCAGTACTTC. Its protein product is CASSQSGRSSSYEQYF.

This clonotype was seen many times. V and J are TRBV28 and TRBJ2-1; no clear D. V was shortened by 5 bases and J by 4 bases, with 9 bases between the two germline ends. Germline CDR1 MDHEN, CDR2 SYDVKM. The CDR3 has 13 residues. The CDR3 reads CASSQESYNEQFF. The CDR3, as DNA: TGTGCCAGCAGTCAAGAGAGTTACAATGAGCAGTTCTTC. Full variable domain (remainder filled in from reference TRBV28 and TRBJ2-1): DVKVTQSSRYLVKRTGEKVFLECVQDMDHENMFWYRQDPGLGLRLIYFSYDVKMKEKGDIPEGYSVSREKKERFSLILESASTNQTSMYLCASSQESYNEQFFGPGTRLTVL.

The table lists this clonotype with many counts. The CDR3 reads CAISGGSDYQPQHF. Written as DNA, the CDR3 is TGTGCCATCAGTGGTGGGTCAGACTATCAGCCCCAGCATTTT. The rearrangement links TRBV10-3 to TRBJ1-5; D is unclear. This CDR3 contains 14 residues. V dropped 4 bases and J dropped 5 bases, with 12 bases sitting between them. The V gene's germline CDR1 is ENHRY and CDR2 SYGVKD.

This clonotype has a count of ten or more. The chain employs TRBV7-9 and TRBJ1-6; D uncertain. Germline CDR1 is SEHNR and CDR2 is FQNEAQ (reference sequence). The CDR3 has 13 amino acids. The ends were cut back, 0 bases at V and 9 bases at J, with 6 bases in the middle. The CDR3 nucleotides are TGTGCCAGCAGCTTAGCTGACCTTTCACCCCTCCACTTT. This gives the protein CASSLADLSPLHF.

This clonotype was observed at least ten times. V is TRBV5-1 and J is TRBJ2-1; 8 bases map to TRBD2. J was trimmed by 9 bases and V by 6 bases; bases with no gene match: 11. Germline V gene data show CDR1 as SGHRS and CDR2 as YFSETQ. The CDR3 runs to 14 residues. This CDR3 is CASTPTGGPGEQFF. CDR3 sequence (DNA): TGCGCCAGCACCCCCACGGGAGGGCCTGGTGAGCAGTTCTTC.

This clonotype came up a few times. At one of its ends the junction is not consistent with the germline gene, which may arise from a read error. The chain links TRBV5-1 to TRBJ2-4, with TRBD1 identical over 7 bases. The CDR3 extends over 13 amino acids. The germline V gene has CDR1 SGHRS and CDR2 YFSETQ. This chain's CDR3 is CASTLAGGNIQYF. The CDR3 coding sequence is TGCGCCAGCACCTTGGCAGGGGGAAACATTCAGTACTTC.

The genes are TRBV11-2 and TRBJ2-7, with D maybe TRBD1 (6 bases). CDR3 length: 17 residues. Trimming left V 4 bases short and J 2 bases short, with 21 bases between. The V gene's germline CDR1 is SGHAT and CDR2 FQNNGV. The CDR3 region is CASSSASGSQGPYEQYF. CDR3 bases: TGTGCCAGCAGCTCCGCCAGTGGGAGTCAGGGGCCCTACGAGCAGTACTTC.

This clonotype was found many times. The rearrangement uses TRBV7-9 and TRBJ2-7; TRBD1 might be the D (5 bases). This CDR3 is built from 13 residues. Trimming stripped 5 bases from V and 2 bases from J, with 10 bases between. CDR1 and CDR2 from the germline V gene are SEHNR and FQNEAQ (reference sequence). CDR3 sequence: CASSPQGTYEQYF. The DNA for the CDR3 is TGTGCCAGCAGCCCTCAGGGAACCTACGAGCAGTACTTC.

This clonotype qualifies as medium-sized. This chain uses TRBV11-2 with TRBJ2-7, with a tentative D call TRBD1 (5 bases). V was shortened by 2 bases and J by 2 bases, with 7 bases between the two germline ends. The CDR3 sequence is 13 residues long. Germline V CDR1 and CDR2: SGHAT, FQNNGV. The DNA of the CDR3 is TGTGCCAGCAGCTTACAGGGCCCCTACGAGCAGTACTTC. This codes for CASSLQGPYEQYF.

This clonotype was observed many times. The V and J genes are TRBV7-2 and TRBJ1-1; 8 positions agree with TRBD1. This CDR3 is 12 amino acids long. Germline V CDR1 and CDR2: SGHTA, FQGNSA. V trimming: 5 bases; J trimming: 11 bases; junction bases outside the gene matches: 7. DNA of the CDR3: TGTGCCAGCAGCCAGGGGGCTAAAAGGGCTTTCTTT. Translating gives CASSQGAKRAFF.

This clonotype showed up many times. This rearrangement joins TRBV4-1 to TRBJ2-3, with 7 bases that match TRBD2. V lost 1 base and J lost 3; bases outside the gene matches: 16. CDR1 is MGHRA, CDR2 YSYEKL, per germline. CDR3 length: 19 amino acids. The CDR3 spells CASSQVGWRARGGTDTQYF. The CDR3 nucleotides are TGCGCCAGCAGCCAAGTTGGCTGGCGGGCCCGCGGGGGTACAGATACGCAGTATTTT.

In this sample, this clonotype turned up many times. The chain employs TRBV14 and TRBJ2-7, with 9 bases lining up with TRBD2. The CDR3 runs to 14 residues. The germline gives CDR1 SGHDN, CDR2 FVKESK. V was pared by 4 bases and J by 5 bases, with 6 bases of the junction left unmatched. This CDR3 is CASSRRSGRDEQYF. The DNA of the CDR3 is TGTGCCAGCAGCCGGCGTAGCGGGAGAGACGAGCAGTACTTC.

This clonotype was counted ten times or more. The chain carries TRBV4-1 and TRBJ1-2; D might be TRBD1 (5 bases). The CDR3 loop spans 13 amino acids. Germline-derived CDR1 and CDR2 are MGHRA and YSYEKL. V was cut by 0 bases and J by 11 bases, with 13 bases left in between. In DNA, the CDR3 is TGCGCCAGCAGCCAAGATCGGGGCTTTTGGTACACCTTC. Its protein is CASSQDRGFWYTF.

The sample holds many counts of this clonotype. This sequence joins TRBV11-2 and TRBJ2-1, with a possible D match to TRBD2 (6 bases). Deletions cut 1 base from V and 8 bases from J, with 15 bases between. Per germline, CDR1 SGHAT and CDR2 FQNNGV. The CDR3 runs 15 residues. The CDR3 DNA reads TGTGCCAGCAGCTTAGGTGTGACTAGACTCCATGAGCAGTTCTTC. It specifies CASSLGVTRLHEQFF.